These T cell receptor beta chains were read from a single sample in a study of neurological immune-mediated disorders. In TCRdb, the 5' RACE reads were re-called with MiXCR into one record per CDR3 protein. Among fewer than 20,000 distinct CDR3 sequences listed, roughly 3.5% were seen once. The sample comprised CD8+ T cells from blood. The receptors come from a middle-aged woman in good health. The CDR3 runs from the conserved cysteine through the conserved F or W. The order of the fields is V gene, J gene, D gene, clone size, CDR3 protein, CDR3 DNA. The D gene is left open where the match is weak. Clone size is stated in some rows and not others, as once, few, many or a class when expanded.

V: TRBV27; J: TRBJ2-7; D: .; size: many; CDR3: CASNPGGAPSYEQYF; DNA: TGTGCCAGCAACCCAGGGGGGGCGCCCTCCTACGAGCAGTACTTC
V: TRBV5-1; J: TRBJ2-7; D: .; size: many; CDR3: CASSLDRSYEQYF; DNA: TGCGCCAGCAGCTTGGACCGCTCCTACGAGCAGTACTTC
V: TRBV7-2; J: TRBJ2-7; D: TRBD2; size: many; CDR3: CASSPDLSGLYEQYF; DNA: TGTGCCAGCAGCCCCGATCTTAGCGGGCTCTACGAGCAGTACTTC
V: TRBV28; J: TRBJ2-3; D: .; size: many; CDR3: CAGSEGGRGTDTQYF; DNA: TGTGCCGGAAGTGAAGGGGGGCGCGGCACAGATACGCAGTATTTT
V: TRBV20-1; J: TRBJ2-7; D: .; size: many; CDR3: CSARDRLLSYEQYF; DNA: TGCAGTGCTAGAGATCGACTACTCTCCTACGAGCAGTACTTC
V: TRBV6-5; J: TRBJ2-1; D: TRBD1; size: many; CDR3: CASSWLGQGNEQFF; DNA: TGTGCCAGCAGTTGGTTAGGACAGGGGAATGAGCAGTTCTTC
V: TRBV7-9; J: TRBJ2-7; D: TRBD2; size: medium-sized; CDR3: CASSFLVLAGEEQYF; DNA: TGTGCCAGCAGCTTTCTCGTGCTAGCGGGAGAAGAGCAGTACTTC
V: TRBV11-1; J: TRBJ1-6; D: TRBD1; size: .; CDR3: CASRQGDGYNSPLHF; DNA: TGTGCCAGCAGACAGGGGGACGGCTATAATTCACCCCTCCACTTT
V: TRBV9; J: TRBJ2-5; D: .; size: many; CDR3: CASSPRLTDRETQYF; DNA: TGTGCCAGCAGCCCTCGACTGACAGATCGAGAGACCCAGTACTTC
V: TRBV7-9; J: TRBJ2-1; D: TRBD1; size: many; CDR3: CASSLETGYNEQFF; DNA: TGTGCCAGCAGCCTAGAGACAGGGTATAATGAGCAGTTCTTC
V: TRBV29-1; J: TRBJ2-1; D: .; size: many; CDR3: CSVDGTLYNEQFF; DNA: TGCAGCGTTGACGGGACACTTTACAATGAGCAGTTCTTC
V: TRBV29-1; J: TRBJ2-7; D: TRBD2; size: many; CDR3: CSAPLADGSYEQYF; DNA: TGCAGCGCTCCACTAGCGGATGGCTCCTACGAGCAGTACTTC
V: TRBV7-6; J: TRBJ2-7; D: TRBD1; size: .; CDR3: CASSGDRVHEQYF; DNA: TGTGCCAGCAGCGGGGACAGGGTTCACGAGCAGTACTTC
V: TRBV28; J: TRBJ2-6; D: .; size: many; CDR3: CASSSNRAPGANVLTF; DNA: TGTGCCAGCAGTTCAAACAGGGCTCCTGGGGCCAACGTCCTGACTTTC
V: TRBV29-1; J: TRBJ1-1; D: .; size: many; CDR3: CSAQGSVTEAFF; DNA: TGCAGCGCCCAGGGGTCGGTCACTGAAGCTTTCTTT
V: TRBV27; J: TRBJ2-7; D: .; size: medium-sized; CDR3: CASSLLLGEQYF; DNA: TGTGCCAGCAGTCTCCTCCTGGGGGAGCAGTACTTC
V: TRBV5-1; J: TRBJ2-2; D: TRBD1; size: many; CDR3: CASSISNRGGNTGELFF; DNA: TGCGCCAGCAGCATCTCCAACAGGGGTGGTAACACCGGGGAGCTGTTTTTT
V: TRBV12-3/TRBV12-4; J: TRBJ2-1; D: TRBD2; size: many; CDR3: CASSGTSGRAYNEQFF; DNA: TGTGCCAGCAGTGGGACTAGCGGGAGGGCTTACAATGAGCAGTTCTTC
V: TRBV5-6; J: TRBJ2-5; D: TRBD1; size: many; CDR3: CASSLRGRQETQYF; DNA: TGTGCCAGCAGCCTCAGGGGGCGGCAAGAGACCCAGTACTTC
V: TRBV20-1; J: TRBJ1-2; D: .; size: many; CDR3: CSAQGRTGSYYGYTF; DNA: TGCAGTGCTCAGGGGCGGACGGGATCCTACTATGGCTACACCTTC
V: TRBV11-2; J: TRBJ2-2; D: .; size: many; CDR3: CASSSLGENTGELFF; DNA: TGTGCCAGCAGCTCCCTTGGGGAGAACACCGGGGAGCTGTTTTTT
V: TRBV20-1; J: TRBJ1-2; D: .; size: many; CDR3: CSARNGYTF; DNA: TGCAGTGCTAGAAATGGCTACACCTTC
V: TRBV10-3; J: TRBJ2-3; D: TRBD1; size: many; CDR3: CAISESIGTGLTDTQYF; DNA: TGTGCCATCAGTGAGTCGATAGGGACAGGACTCACAGATACGCAGTATTTT
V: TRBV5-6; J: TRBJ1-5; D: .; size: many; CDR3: CASSPGAGNQPQHF; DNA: TGTGCCAGCAGCCCAGGGGCTGGCAATCAGCCCCAGCATTTT
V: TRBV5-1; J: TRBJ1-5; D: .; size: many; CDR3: CASSLVGAGGQPQHF; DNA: TGCGCCAGCAGCTTGGTCGGGGCTGGGGGGCAGCCCCAGCATTTT
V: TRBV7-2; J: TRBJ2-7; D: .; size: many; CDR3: CASSESGYSYEQYF; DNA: TGTGCCAGCAGCGAGAGCGGGTACTCCTACGAGCAGTACTTC
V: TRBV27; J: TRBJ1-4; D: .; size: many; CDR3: CASSLNYVLREKLFF; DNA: TGTGCCAGCAGTTTAAATTATGTCCTACGTGAAAAACTGTTTTTT
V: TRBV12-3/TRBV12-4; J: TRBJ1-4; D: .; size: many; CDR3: CASSLVARTVPTNEKLFF; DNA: TGTGCCAGCAGTTTAGTAGCCCGTACGGTTCCAACTAATGAAAAACTGTTTTTT
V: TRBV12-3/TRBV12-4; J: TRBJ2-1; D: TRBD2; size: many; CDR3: CASSPLTSGRDEQFF; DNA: TGTGCCAGCAGTCCGTTGACTAGCGGGAGAGATGAGCAGTTCTTC
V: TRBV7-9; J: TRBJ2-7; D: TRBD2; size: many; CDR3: CASSLMELAGFYEQYF; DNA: TGTGCCAGCAGCTTAATGGAACTAGCGGGTTTCTACGAGCAGTACTTC
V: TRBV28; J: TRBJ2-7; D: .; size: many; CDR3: CASTSAYEQYF; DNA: TGTGCCAGCACATCTGCCTACGAGCAGTACTTC
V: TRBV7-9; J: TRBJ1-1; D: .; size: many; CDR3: CASSFETVRLRAEAFF; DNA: TGTGCCAGCAGCTTCGAAACAGTCCGGCTTAGGGCTGAAGCTTTCTTT
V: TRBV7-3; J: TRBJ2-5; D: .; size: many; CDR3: CASSLYAGEETQYF; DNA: TGTGCCAGCAGCTTATACGCAGGGGAAGAGACCCAGTACTTC
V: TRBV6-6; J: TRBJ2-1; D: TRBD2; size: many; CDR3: CASSYSPSGSSYNEQFF; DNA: TGTGCCAGCAGTTACTCACCTAGCGGGAGCTCCTACAATGAGCAGTTCTTC
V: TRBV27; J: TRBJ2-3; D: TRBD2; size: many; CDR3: CASSLSPGLAGWGDTQYF; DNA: TGTGCCAGCAGTTTATCCCCCGGACTAGCGGGATGGGGAGATACGCAGTATTTT
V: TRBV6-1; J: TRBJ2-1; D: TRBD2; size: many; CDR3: CASSDGLAGEKVSYNEQFF; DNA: TGTGCCAGCAGTGATGGCCTAGCGGGAGAGAAGGTATCCTACAATGAGCAGTTCTTC
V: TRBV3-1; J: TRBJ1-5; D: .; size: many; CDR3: CASSHSVFNQPQHF; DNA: TGTGCCAGCAGCCACAGTGTGTTCAATCAGCCCCAGCATTTT
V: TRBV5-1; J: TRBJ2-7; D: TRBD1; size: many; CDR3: CASSLGDSPYEQYF; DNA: TGCGCCAGCAGCTTGGGGGACAGTCCCTACGAGCAGTACTTC
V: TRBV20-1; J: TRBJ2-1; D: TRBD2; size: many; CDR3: CSALRLAEPLGEQFF; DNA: TGCAGCGCCCTAAGACTAGCGGAACCGCTGGGGGAGCAGTTCTTC
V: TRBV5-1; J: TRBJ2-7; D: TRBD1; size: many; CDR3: CASRLGDRGLFGEQYF; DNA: TGCGCCAGCAGATTAGGGGACAGGGGTTTGTTTGGCGAGCAGTACTTC
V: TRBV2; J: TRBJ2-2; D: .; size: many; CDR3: CASSAPPGHFNTGELFF; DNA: TGTGCCAGCAGTGCCCCCCCCGGACACTTTAACACCGGGGAGCTGTTTTTT
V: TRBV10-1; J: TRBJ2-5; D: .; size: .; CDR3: CASSESLGDTAQETQYF; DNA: TGCGCCAGCAGTGAGTCGTTGGGGGATACCGCGCAAGAGACCCAGTACTTC
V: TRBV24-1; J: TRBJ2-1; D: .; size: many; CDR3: CATSLGPQRFF; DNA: TGTGCCACCAGCCTCGGACCCCAACGGTTCTTC
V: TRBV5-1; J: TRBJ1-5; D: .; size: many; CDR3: CASSSLGSGGSQPQHF; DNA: TGCGCCAGCAGCTCTTTGGGATCGGGGGGCAGTCAGCCCCAGCATTTT
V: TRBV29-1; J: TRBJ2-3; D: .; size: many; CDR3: CSVEPDNTDTQYF; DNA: TGCAGCGTTGAGCCGGATAACACAGATACGCAGTATTTT
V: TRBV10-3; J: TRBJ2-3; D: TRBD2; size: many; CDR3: CATRGGTDTQYF; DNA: TGTGCCACCCGGGGGGGGACAGATACGCAGTATTTT
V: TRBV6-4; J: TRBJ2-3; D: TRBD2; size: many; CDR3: CASSPAGGGTDTQYF; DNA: TGTGCCAGCAGTCCTGCGGGAGGTGGCACAGATACGCAGTATTTT
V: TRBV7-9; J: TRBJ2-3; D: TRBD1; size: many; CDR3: CASSDRGQSDTQYF; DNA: TGTGCCAGCAGTGACAGGGGTCAGTCAGATACGCAGTATTTT
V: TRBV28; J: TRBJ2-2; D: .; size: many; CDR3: CATRGLSHREWTGELFF; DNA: TGTGCCACCAGGGGCCTTTCTCACAGAGAATGGACCGGGGAGCTGTTTTTT
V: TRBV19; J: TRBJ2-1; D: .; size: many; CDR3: CASSSLGGRSDNEQFF; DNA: TGTGCCAGTAGTAGTCTGGGGGGGCGTTCGGACAATGAGCAGTTCTTC
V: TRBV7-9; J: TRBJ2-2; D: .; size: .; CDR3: CASSTTGAGPQTGELFF; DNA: TGTGCCAGCAGCACTACCGGGGCGGGACCCCAAACCGGGGAGCTGTTTTTT
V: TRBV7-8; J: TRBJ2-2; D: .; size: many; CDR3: CASSLGELFF; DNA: TGTGCCAGCAGCTTGGGGGAGCTGTTTTTT
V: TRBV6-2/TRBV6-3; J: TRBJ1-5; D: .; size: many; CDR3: CASSYSGALSNQPQHF; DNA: TGTGCCAGCAGTTACTCAGGGGCGCTTAGCAATCAGCCCCAGCATTTT
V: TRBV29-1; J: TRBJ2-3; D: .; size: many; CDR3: CSVGGAPSAGTDTQYF; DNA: TGCAGCGTTGGAGGGGCACCCTCGGCGGGCACAGATACGCAGTATTTT
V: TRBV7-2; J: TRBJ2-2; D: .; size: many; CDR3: CASSSTGSNTGELFF; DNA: TGTGCCAGCAGCTCAACAGGGTCGAACACCGGGGAGCTGTTTTTT
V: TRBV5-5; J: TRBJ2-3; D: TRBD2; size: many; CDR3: CASSLTRLAGGTDTQYF; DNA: TGTGCCAGCAGCCTAACCCGACTAGCGGGAGGCACAGATACGCAGTATTTT
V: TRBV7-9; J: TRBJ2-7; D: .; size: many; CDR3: CASSSGAYEQYF; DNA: TGTGCCAGCAGCTCGGGCGCCTACGAGCAGTACTTC
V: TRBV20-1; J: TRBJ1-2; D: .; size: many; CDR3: CSARDLRLLEGYTF; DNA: TGCAGTGCTAGAGATCTCCGCCTCCTGGAAGGCTACACCTTC
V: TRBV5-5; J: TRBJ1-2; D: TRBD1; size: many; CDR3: CASSPIARQGYGYTF; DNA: TGTGCCAGCAGCCCAATAGCGAGACAGGGTTATGGCTACACCTTC
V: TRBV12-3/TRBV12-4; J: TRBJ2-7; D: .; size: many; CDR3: CASRIGDLREQYF; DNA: TGTGCCAGCAGGATTGGGGACTTGCGGGAGCAGTACTTC